The present TCR beta chain was sequenced within a study of shared clonotypes between healthy human individuals. Looking at the study overall: Per donor, three plates held CD4 naive cells, three held CD4 memory, two held CD8 naive and one held CD8 memory.

Assay: immunoSEQ multiplex PCR; the TCRdb copy retains only in-frame clones and omits some. This table has about 230,000 clones, over 50% appearing once. The CDR3 length is 14 residues. Germline loops: CDR1 MNHEY, CDR2 SMNVEV (reference sequence). J gave up 3 bases and V 3 bases, and 5 bases lay outside the gene matches. V gene TRBV27 combines with J gene TRBJ2-7; 7 nucleotides agree with TRBD2. This TCR came from a man aged 25 to 45 in good health. Material: memory CD4+ T cells sorted from blood. Subset noted: CD45RA-negative fraction. CDR3 region: CASSFSAGVYEQYF. In nucleotides, the CDR3 is TGTGCCAGCAGTTTTTCGGCGGGAGTCTACGAGCAGTACTTC.